A single sample is the source of the 20 T cell receptor beta chains below, sequenced in a study of blood T cell repertoires in COVID-19. TCRdb's copy holds only in-frame clones and misses some; the assay was immunoSEQ multiplex PCR. Of about 230,000 clones listed, roughly 89% are singletons. Input material: PBMCs or T cells enriched from blood (not recorded which). Receptors originate from a woman aged 30 to 39 with acute COVID-19.

V is TRBV2 and J is TRBJ2-3; TRBD2 is a possible D gene (6 bases). Per the germline V gene, CDR1 is SNHLY and CDR2 is FYNNEI. This CDR3 contains 14 residues. The V end was cut by 8 bases, the J end by 2 bases, with 14 bases between. The CDR3 loop reads CASGGIRATDTQYF. The CDR3 coding sequence is TGTGCCAGCGGGGGGATACGGGCCACAGATACGCAGTATTTT.

The chain has TRBV7-2 and TRBJ2-3; 9 nucleotides line up with TRBD2. V lost 4 bases, J lost 0 bases, and 5 bases stayed unmatched. The CDR3 is made up of 16 amino acids. CDR1 and CDR2 (germline): SGHTA, FQGNSA. The CDR3 coding sequence is TGTGCCAGCAGCTCCTTAGCGGGGGCTAGCACAGATACGCAGTATTTT. Encoded protein: CASSSLAGASTDTQYF.

The V call is TRBV27, the J call TRBJ1-6, with TRBD1 matching 8 bases. From germline, CDR1 is MNHEY and CDR2 SMNVEV (reference sequence). This CDR3 region has 17 residues. Germline trimming cut 6 bases from V and 7 bases from J; bases unmatched to any gene: 14. This chain's CDR3 is CASRPIPGTGGNSPLHF. The CDR3 DNA reads as TGTGCCAGCAGGCCGATCCCCGGGACAGGTGGCAATTCACCCCTCCACTTT.

This chain links TRBV29-1 with TRBJ1-4; unclear D gene. This CDR3 has 13 amino acids. CDR1 SQVTM and CDR2 ANQGSEA come from the germline V gene. The germline V and J ends were trimmed by 6 bases and 7 bases, with 15 bases remaining between them. The CDR3 region is CSVIGELSEKLFF. CDR3 coding DNA: TGCAGCGTGATCGGCGAACTAAGTGAAAAACTGTTTTTT.

This rearrangement joins TRBV28 to TRBJ1-2; D is undetermined. This CDR3 region has 12 residues. The V and J ends lost 3 bases and 3 bases respectively, with 5 bases between them. CDR1 and CDR2 (germline): MDHEN, SYDVKM. The CDR3, as DNA: TGTGCCAGCAGTTTGCCGGACTATGGCTACACCTTC. Its translation is CASSLPDYGYTF.

The rearrangement links TRBV7-8 to TRBJ2-1; 13 bases are a match to TRBD2. Germline V gives CDR1 SGHVS, CDR2 FQNEAQ. The CDR3 length is 16 residues. With V trimmed by 5 bases and J by 9 bases, 10 bases remained unmatched. The CDR3 bases are TGTGCCAGCAGCAAGACTAGCGGGGGGCTCGTTGTTGAGCAGTTCTTC. Amino acids: CASSKTSGGLVVEQFF.

This clone came up a few times. V and J are TRBV11-2 and TRBJ1-4; D is uncertain. The germline V gene encodes CDR1 SGHAT and CDR2 FQNNGV. V shed 7 bases and J shed 5 bases, with 5 bases lying between them. The CDR3 loop spans 11 amino acids. DNA of the CDR3: TGTGCCAGCACCCAAAATGAAAAACTGTTTTTT. Translated, it gives CASTQNEKLFF. Complete variable domain (other parts from reference TRBV11-2 and TRBJ1-4): EAGVAQSPRYKIIEKRQSVAFWCNPISGHATLYWYQQILGQGPKLLIQFQNNGVVDDSQLPKDRFSAERLKGVDSTLKIQPAKLEDSAVYLCASTQNEKLFFGSGTQLSVL.

The chain employs TRBV7-2 and TRBJ1-4; no definite D call. This CDR3 has 14 amino acids. V dropped 0 bases and J dropped 4 bases, with 6 bases sitting between them. The germline CDR1 and CDR2 sequences are SGHTA and FQGNSA. The CDR3 here is CASSLARNNEKLFF. The CDR3 DNA sequence: TGTGCCAGCAGCTTAGCGCGGAATAATGAAAAACTGTTTTTT. Filled out from reference TRBV7-2 and TRBJ1-4, the complete variable domain reads GAGVSQSPSNKVTEKGKDVELRCDPISGHTALYWYRQSLGQGLEFLIYFQGNSAPDKSGLPSDRFSAERTGGSVSTLTIQRTQQEDSAVYLCASSLARNNEKLFFGSGTQLSVL.

The V call is TRBV11-3, the J call TRBJ1-3, with D uncertain. This CDR3 has 17 amino acids. Trimming removed 4 bases from V and 2 bases from J, with 18 bases in between. The germline V gene has CDR1 SGHNT and CDR2 YENEEA. The CDR3 DNA sequence: TGTGCCAGCAGCTCCGGCGGACCGGACTCGCCTGGAAACACCATATATTTT. Protein product: CASSSGGPDSPGNTIYF.

The chain combines TRBV30 with TRBJ1-2; perhaps TRBD1 as D (6 bases). The V end lost 3 bases, the J end lost 1 base, and 9 bases lay between the germline ends. CDR1 GTSNPN and CDR2 SVGIG come from the germline V gene (reference sequence). The CDR3 extends over 13 amino acids. Written as DNA, the CDR3 is TGTGCCTGGAGCCAGGGGATTAACTATGGCTACACCTTC. Translation gives CAWSQGINYGYTF.

The chain couples TRBV25-1 to TRBJ1-4, with TRBD1 as a possible D gene (5 bases). The V and J ends lost 3 bases and 0 bases respectively, with 14 bases between them. Germline lookup yields CDR1 MGHDK and CDR2 SYGVNS. This CDR3 has 17 amino acids. CDR3 coding DNA: TGTGCCAGCAGTGATGGAGGGACTCTATCAACTAATGAAAAACTGTTTTTT. This codes for CASSDGGTLSTNEKLFF.

V gene TRBV14 combines with J gene TRBJ1-3; D call uncertain. Trimming pared 0 bases from V and 0 bases from J, leaving 3 bases between. The CDR3 has 14 residues. Per the germline V gene, CDR1 is SGHDN and CDR2 is FVKESK. The CDR3 nucleotides are TGTGCCAGCAGCCAAGATCTCTCTGGAAACACCATATATTTT. Translated: CASSQDLSGNTIYF.

The chain recombines TRBV18 with TRBJ2-7; D gene uncertain. Deletions cut 0 bases from V and 2 bases from J, with 5 bases between. CDR3 length equals 13 residues. Germline lookup yields CDR1 KGHSH and CDR2 LQKENI. The CDR3 is CASSPPSAYEQYF. For the CDR3, the DNA is TGTGCCAGCTCACCACCGAGTGCCTACGAGCAGTACTTC.

This clone appeared a few times. The chain combines TRBV7-3 with TRBJ2-1; weak D call: TRBD1 (5 bases). CDR3 size: 14 residues. Germline V gene data show CDR1 as SGHTA and CDR2 as FQGTGA. V was pared by 5 bases and J by 2 bases, with 10 bases between. The CDR3 spells CASSPGPPYNEQFF. DNA for the CDR3: TGTGCCAGCAGCCCAGGGCCACCCTACAATGAGCAGTTCTTC.

The V call is TRBV7-7, the J call TRBJ2-7; TRBD2 agrees at 8 bases. Looked up from germline, CDR1 is SSHAT and CDR2 is FNYEAQ (reference sequence). This CDR3 region has 15 residues. With 5 bases clipped from V and 2 bases from J, the junction kept 8 bases outside the gene matches. The CDR3 nucleotides read TGTGCCAGCAGCGCCCTAGCGGGCCCCGCCTACGAGCAGTACTTC. Translated: CASSALAGPAYEQYF. Variable domain in full (rest from reference TRBV7-7 and TRBJ2-7): GAGVSQSPRYKVTKRGQDVTLRCDPISSHATLYWYQQALGQGPEFLTYFNYEAQPDKSGLPSDRFSAERPEGSISTLTIQRTEQRDSAMYRCASSALAGPAYEQYFGPGTRLTVT.

The J gene is TRBJ1-4, the V gene TRBV7-2, with unresolved D. Germline V CDR1 and CDR2: SGHTA, FQGNSA. The CDR3 has 13 amino acids. The ends were cut back, 6 bases at V and 7 bases at J, with 12 bases in the middle. The CDR3 is CASSRAEAEKLFF. CDR3 nucleotide sequence: TGTGCCAGCAGTAGAGCAGAGGCTGAAAAACTGTTTTTT. Filled out from reference TRBV7-2 and TRBJ1-4, the complete variable domain reads GAGVSQSPSNKVTEKGKDVELRCDPISGHTALYWYRQSLGQGLEFLIYFQGNSAPDKSGLPSDRFSAERTGGSVSTLTIQRTQQEDSAVYLCASSRAEAEKLFFGSGTQLSVL.

The genes are TRBV6-2 or TRBV6-3 and TRBJ2-2; TRBD2 aligns across 14 bases. Germline trimming cut 4 bases from V and 6 bases from J; bases unmatched to any gene: 13. Per germline, CDR1 MNHEY and CDR2 SVGEGT. The CDR3 totals 19 residues. CDR3 coding DNA: TGTGCCAGCAGTTGGGGTCGTCGACTAGCGGGGGGGCTCGCCGGGGAGCTGTTTTTT. Translating it yields CASSWGRRLAGGLAGELFF.

The chain joins TRBV12-3 or TRBV12-4 to TRBJ2-5, with D perhaps matching TRBD1 (5 bases). Trimming removed 5 bases from V and 2 bases from J, with 9 bases in between. This CDR3 contains 13 residues. The CDR3 DNA follows: TGTGCCAGCAGTCTGGACAAGCAAGAGACCCAGTACTTC. Translation: CASSLDKQETQYF.

Only one count was recorded for this clone. V is TRBV7-2 and J is TRBJ1-2, with a weak D call TRBD1 (6 bases). From germline, CDR1 is SGHTA and CDR2 FQGNSA. CDR3 length: 14 amino acids. V was clipped by 0 bases and J by 7 bases, with 12 bases between them. The CDR3 DNA is TGTGCCAGCAGCTTAGCGGGGGCAGGTAGTGGCTACACCTTC. This sequence encodes CASSLAGAGSGYTF.

The chain uses TRBV5-1 and TRBJ1-2, with 8 bases matching TRBD1. The CDR3 has 13 amino acids. V was clipped by 5 bases and J by 11 bases; unmatched bases: 11. CDR1 is SGHRS, CDR2 YFSETQ, per germline. The CDR3 nucleotides are TGCGCCAGCAGGACAACGGGACAGGATCAGTACACCTTC. It codes for CASRTTGQDQYTF.